This T cell receptor (beta chain) was sequenced during a study of human thymus T cells (dated by TCRdb to 2018 to 2021). Background on the whole study: The study used 7 or 8 infant thymus samples plus four related peripheral blood samples to characterize TCR alpha and beta repertoires. The infant donors were roughly 7 to 250 days old, and the cohort included roughly six males and two females. What the study reported, not specific to this receptor: Usage of V and J gene segments appeared to be biased in both the thymic and the peripheral blood repertoires. On average, thymus samples yielded approximately 780,000 unique TCRB clonotypes, whereas blood samples yielded around 88,000.

In Finland, the donors were immunologically healthy infants who were having open corrective cardiac surgery for congenital heart defects. During surgery, a small about 0.5-1 mL aliquot of peripheral blood was collected from four of the eight donors. Instead of starting from a fixed cell number, genomic DNA extraction from blood samples used all available leukocytes. Erythrocytes were removed from blood with ACK lysis buffer, and the leukocytes were stored as pellets at -70 °C. A QIAsymphony instrument was used to extract genomic DNA from the frozen cell pellets. TCRB and TCRAD loci were amplified from a standardized quantity of quality-controlled genomic DNA using the immunoSEQ multiplex PCR assay. Amplicons spanned the V(D)J region at a length sufficient to cover the CDR3 and identify V and J genes. Through the commercial immunoSEQ service, the amplicons were sequenced on an Illumina platform. The original methods were these. Corrections for primer bias and sequencing errors followed previously described methods, while TCRAD and TCRB definitions were based on the IMGT database. Repertoires were analysed with immunoSEQ Analyzer 3.0 and VDJTools, covering basic statistics, V/J segment usage, diversity estimates, rarefaction and pairwise overlap. To estimate diversity, the Chao1, ChaoE, Efron-Thisted, Shannon and inverse Simpson indices were applied, and diversity was also estimated on datasets down-sampled to the smallest sample. Repertoire overlap was assessed by strict matching of CDR3 nucleotide sequence, V gene and J gene, and clustering was done by Jaccard-based multidimensional scaling. Here the immuneACCESS table is served through TCRdb, limited to in-frame sequences with V and J called. Missing clones are a known gap in these copies; in checked studies unresolved V genes cover under half, and the rest lacks a known reason. V and J calls plus clone size are reproduced from that table; the DNA served to infer D and trimming. The sample data list some 40,000 clones, and 85% to 95% of these were observed just once. The top ten clonotypes cover roughly 0.12% of the sample.

About this clone itself: Its antigen has not been determined. Base qualities are not at hand, and no much larger clone is one base apart.

Sequencing input: blood. The TCR comes from a boy in the first two years of life with a congenital heart defect but otherwise immunologically healthy.

The DNA is TGTGCCAGCAGCGTAGTGGGGACTACCGACGAGCAGTACTTC. Its protein product is CASSVVGTTDEQYF. The V and J genes are TRBV9 and TRBJ2-7; 7 central bases correspond to TRBD2. As encoded in the germline V gene, CDR1 is SGDLS while CDR2 is YYNGEE. Relative to germline, V is missing 0 bases and J is missing 5 bases, with 5 bases of the junction outside any gene match. The CDR3 runs 14 amino acids, cysteine and phenylalanine included. Of the read, only the CDR3 DNA is kept; its 42 bases are in frame from base 1.